The clone carrying this T cell receptor (beta chain) was seen a handful of times. Its antigen is currently unknown. The source of the sample is a study of T-cell reconstitution after alpha-beta-depleted transplantation in children. A library of TCRbeta sequences, prepared with unique molecular identifiers, was generated. TCRdb independently ran MiXCR on the PCR reads; one entry per CDR3 protein. The sample shows roughly 220,000 distinct CDR3 sequences, about 8.4% of them seen only once. Study-level points and caveats: A year had passed since transplant, and T-cell counts and diversity by then came mostly from newly produced T cells. Recipient T cells and thymic progenitors that survived were the source of the high TCRbeta diversity seen at day 60 in some patients. About two months after transplant, alpha-beta T cells reportedly came from several hundred expanded graft clones.

Per germline, CDR1 LGHNT and CDR2 FRNRAP. Deletions cut 0 bases from V and 10 bases from J, with 37 bases between. The CDR3 sequence is 22 residues long. This rearrangement joins TRBV12-5 to TRBJ1-3, with D perhaps matching TRBD1 (6 bases). This specimen consisted of PBMCs, mostly from graft donor cells, obtained 360 days after TCRalphabeta/CD19-depleted stem cell transplant. This clonotype originated in a male patient aged 2-15 years who had a stem cell transplant for acute myeloid leukemia, so the T cells may come from the graft donor. CDR3 DNA sequence: TGTGCTAGTGGTTTGGTAAAAAAGGAGAGACAAGACAGGCTCATATCGGTTCCGACCATATATTTT. Translated: CASGLVKKERQDRLISVPTIYF.